The 25 T cell receptor beta chains given below trace back to one sample, sequenced in a study of blood T cell repertoires in COVID-19. The method was immunoSEQ multiplex PCR; TCRdb's version includes in-frame clones alone and lacks a portion of them. The sample has fewer than 110,000 clones, about 89% seen once. Sample: peripheral blood. These receptors all come from a man between 35 and 55 years old with active or convalescent COVID-19.

The chain couples TRBV5-1 to TRBJ1-1; 7 nucleotides agree with TRBD1. The CDR3 has 14 amino acids. V dropped 4 bases and J dropped 5; count of bases not matched to a gene: 8. The germline V gene encodes CDR1 SGHRS and CDR2 YFSETQ. In nucleotides, the CDR3 is TGCGCCAGCAGCGGTCACAGGGGTGAGACTGAAGCTTTCTTT. Amino acid sequence: CASSGHRGETEAFF.

The genes are TRBV5-6 and TRBJ2-1, with D possibly TRBD2 on 5 matching bases. Per germline, CDR1 SGHDT and CDR2 YYEEEE. The CDR3 has 13 residues. V lost 0 bases and J 9 bases, leaving 10 bases between the germline ends. This CDR3 is CASSLVSGSEQFF. The CDR3 DNA sequence: TGTGCCAGCAGCTTGGTTTCGGGGTCTGAGCAGTTCTTC. The whole variable domain, remainder taken from reference TRBV5-6 and TRBJ2-1, is DAGVTQSPTHLIKTRGQQVTLRCSPKSGHDTVSWYQQALGQGPQFIFQYYEEEERQRGNFPDRFSGHQFPNYSSELNVNALLLGDSALYLCASSLVSGSEQFFGPGTRLTVL.

The genes are TRBV27 and TRBJ2-7, with TRBD1 matching over 7 bases. CDR1 is MNHEY, CDR2 SMNVEV, per germline (reference sequence). Unmatched junction bases numbered 13, after V lost 5 bases and J lost 6 bases. The CDR3 length is 15 residues. In DNA form, the CDR3 reads TGTGCCAGCAGTCCTATCGACAGGGATGCGGCCGAGCAGTACTTC. Translated: CASSPIDRDAAEQYF.

The genes are TRBV27 and TRBJ2-7, with 9 bases aligning to TRBD2. Unmatched junction bases numbered 10, after V lost 10 bases and J lost 3 bases. CDR3 length: 14 amino acids. Germline CDR1 MNHEY, CDR2 SMNVEV (reference sequence). CDR3 nucleotides: TGTGCCACCTCTCGCCTAGCGGGAAGCTACGAGCAGTACTTC. It encodes CATSRLAGSYEQYF.

The chain couples TRBV10-1 to TRBJ2-7, with D unresolved. The CDR3 contains 13 residues. The V and J ends lost 3 bases and 4 bases respectively, with 10 bases between them. Germline V gives CDR1 WNHNN, CDR2 SYGVQD (reference sequence). In DNA, the CDR3 is TGCGCCAGCAGTGAAAATCATCGGTACGAGCAGTACTTC. Its protein product is CASSENHRYEQYF.

V usage is TRBV19 and J usage is TRBJ2-7; 8 bases match TRBD1. V trimming: 3 bases; J trimming: 5 bases; junction bases outside the gene matches: 6. Germline assignment: CDR1 LNHDA and CDR2 SQIVND (reference sequence). The length of the CDR3 is 14 residues. The CDR3 loop is CASSIDRGGNEQYF. As DNA, the CDR3 is TGTGCCAGTAGTATCGACAGGGGTGGGAACGAGCAGTACTTC.

The chain uses TRBV6-2 or TRBV6-3 and TRBJ2-3, with TRBD1 matching over 7 bases. This CDR3 spans 14 amino acids. The ends lost 5 bases at V and 5 bases at J; junction bases unmatched: 7. The germline CDR1 and CDR2 sequences are MNHEY and SVGEGT. The CDR3 protein is CASSPAGGRDTQYF. The DNA of the CDR3 is TGTGCCAGCAGTCCCGCAGGGGGAAGAGATACGCAGTATTTT.

This rearrangement joins TRBV25-1 to TRBJ2-3, with D possibly being TRBD2 (5 bases). Germline V gene sequence: CDR1 MGHDK, CDR2 SYGVNS. V lost 2 bases and J lost 1, with 16 bases in between. The CDR3 runs 17 residues. The CDR3 DNA reads as TGTGCCAGCAGTGAAGTCCGGAGGAGCTGGGGCACAGATACGCAGTATTTT. Encoded protein: CASSEVRRSWGTDTQYF.

This chain uses TRBV5-4 with TRBJ1-2; 8 positions agree with TRBD1. Germline assignment: CDR1 SGHNT and CDR2 YYREEE (reference sequence). The length of the CDR3 is 14 residues. Trimming removed 6 bases from V and 3 bases from J; junction bases left unmatched: 7. The CDR3 nucleotides are TGTGCCAGCACCACTCAGGGGGCTTACTATGGCTACACCTTC. It yields the protein CASTTQGAYYGYTF.

This rearrangement joins TRBV11-3 to TRBJ2-3, with D perhaps matching TRBD2 (6 bases). CDR1 is SGHNT and CDR2 is YENEEA in the germline V gene. The CDR3 covers 16 residues. V was clipped by 1 base and J by 0 bases, with 11 bases between them. CDR3 sequence: CASSLVVAGSTDTQYF. The CDR3 nucleotides read TGTGCCAGCAGCTTAGTGGTGGCGGGAAGCACAGATACGCAGTATTTT.

The chain joins TRBV10-3 to TRBJ1-1; possibly TRBD1 for D (5 bases). This CDR3 has 14 residues. The germline gives CDR1 ENHRY, CDR2 SYGVKD. The V and J ends lost 5 bases and 5 bases respectively, with 15 bases between them. CDR3 coding DNA: TGTGCCATCAGTCAAAAAGGCCCAGGGACTGAAGCTTTCTTT. Residues: CAISQKGPGTEAFF.

The sample holds a few counts of this clone. The J gene is TRBJ2-2, the V gene TRBV5-4; a weak D match, TRBD1 (6 bases). The CDR3 totals 15 residues. From germline, CDR1 is SGHNT and CDR2 YYREEE (reference sequence). With 1 base removed from V and 4 bases from J, the gap between germline ends came to 11 bases. CDR3 in DNA: TGTGCCAGCAGCTTGAGCGACAGGCTCACCGGGGAGCTGTTTTTT. It encodes CASSLSDRLTGELFF.

The chain couples TRBV30 to TRBJ1-1, with a weak D call TRBD1 (5 bases). The CDR3 consists of 13 residues. Germline CDR1 GTSNPN, CDR2 SVGIG (reference sequence). CDR3: CAQTRQGNTEAFF. The CDR3, as DNA: TGTGCTCAGACACGTCAGGGGAACACTGAAGCTTTCTTT.

V gene TRBV4-3 combines with J gene TRBJ2-1, with 7 bases lining up with TRBD1. V shed 4 bases and J 5 bases; nucleotides not matched to a gene: 11. CDR3 length: 16 amino acids. Germline-derived CDR1 and CDR2 are LGHNA and YSLEER. The CDR3 sequence is CASSPYLRQGNNEQFF. For the CDR3, the DNA is TGCGCCAGCAGCCCCTATCTACGACAGGGAAACAATGAGCAGTTCTTC.

The chain is built from TRBV30 and TRBJ1-6, with TRBD1 matching 7 bases. The CDR3 runs to 18 residues. Losses at the gene ends were 3 bases for V and 0 bases for J; bases not matched to a gene: 11. CDR1 and CDR2 from the germline V gene are GTSNPN and SVGIG (reference sequence). The CDR3 spells CAWRTHRGPSSYNSPLHF. CDR3 sequence (DNA): TGTGCCTGGAGGACCCACAGGGGCCCAAGCTCCTATAATTCACCCCTCCACTTT.

This chain joins TRBV5-4 and TRBJ1-2, with 11 bases aligning to TRBD1. The length of the CDR3 is 15 residues. Trimming at V came to 4 bases and at J to 6 bases, leaving 8 bases not matched to a gene. The germline V gene encodes CDR1 SGHNT and CDR2 YYREEE (reference sequence). The CDR3 DNA is TGTGCCAGCAGCCCGCCCGGGACAGGGGGAGATGGCTACACCTTC. Translation: CASSPPGTGGDGYTF.

This sequence joins TRBV5-1 and TRBJ2-7, with a possible D match to TRBD2 (6 bases). The CDR3 has 13 amino acids. Germline V lookup: CDR1 SGHRS, CDR2 YFSETQ. V lost 0 bases, J lost 7 bases, and 11 bases lay in between. The CDR3 here is CASSLVGGNEQYF. The CDR3 coding sequence is TGCGCCAGCAGCTTGGTGGGCGGGAATGAGCAGTACTTC.

J is TRBJ1-6 and V is TRBV4-3, with TRBD1 matching 10 bases. V trimming: 0 bases; J trimming: 6 bases; junction bases outside the gene matches: 5. Looked up from germline, CDR1 is LGHNA and CDR2 is YSLEER. The length of the CDR3 is 17 residues. CDR3 bases: TGCGCCAGCAGCCAAGAAGGGACAGGGGCCCTTAATTCACCCCTCCACTTT. This gives the protein CASSQEGTGALNSPLHF.

The chain is built from TRBV7-8 and TRBJ2-1; tentative D call: TRBD2 (5 bases). Germline CDR1 and CDR2: SGHVS and FQNEAQ. The V end lost 5 bases, the J end lost 1 base, and 18 bases lay between the germline ends. There are 17 residues in the CDR3. CDR3 in amino acids: CASSRPGGWESYNEQFF. CDR3 sequence (DNA): TGTGCCAGCAGCCGCCCAGGAGGTTGGGAATCCTACAATGAGCAGTTCTTC.

This chain joins TRBV19 and TRBJ1-1, with 9 bases fitting TRBD1. Germline CDR1 is LNHDA and CDR2 is SQIVND (reference sequence). Trimming took 4 bases from V and 2 from J; bases not matched to a gene: 8. The CDR3 runs 16 residues. Here the CDR3 DNA reads TGTGCCAGTAGTACCGGGACAGGGAAACTTAACACTGAAGCTTTCTTT. Its protein is CASSTGTGKLNTEAFF.

The rearrangement uses TRBV30 and TRBJ1-2; no clear D gene. The germline V and J ends were trimmed by 4 bases and 6 bases, with 15 bases remaining between them. This CDR3 spans 13 amino acids. Germline CDR1 and CDR2: GTSNPN and SVGIG (reference sequence). CDR3 protein: CAWTDQAPDGYTF. CDR3 nucleotide sequence: TGTGCCTGGACCGATCAGGCTCCGGATGGCTACACCTTC.

The rearrangement uses TRBV18 and TRBJ2-1, with 10 bases that match TRBD2. The V gene end was trimmed by 3 bases and the J gene end by 4 bases; junction bases not matched to a gene: 12. Germline V gives CDR1 KGHSH, CDR2 LQKENI. This CDR3 is built from 18 residues. The DNA of the CDR3 is TGTGCCAGCTCACCTAGGCTAGCGGGAGTTGTAGGATACAATGAGCAGTTCTTC. Translating gives CASSPRLAGVVGYNEQFF.

This clone was picked up a small number of times. The chain uses TRBV11-2 and TRBJ1-1; a possible D gene is TRBD1 (6 bases). The V and J ends lost 1 base and 1 base respectively, with 10 bases between them. The CDR3 extends over 15 amino acids. The germline V gene encodes CDR1 SGHAT and CDR2 FQNNGV. Here the CDR3 reads CASSLGAGANTEAFF. Written as DNA, the CDR3 is TGTGCCAGCAGCTTAGGAGCGGGGGCGAACACTGAAGCTTTCTTT.

The chain uses TRBV6-2 or TRBV6-3 and TRBJ2-1; 11 bases are shared with TRBD2. The trim removed 4 bases at V and 9 bases at J, leaving 11 bases unmatched. The CDR3 totals 16 residues. Germline-derived CDR1 and CDR2 are MNHEY and SVGEGT. The CDR3 loop reads CASSSYTSGRTGEQFF. The CDR3 bases are TGTGCCAGCAGTTCCTATACTAGCGGGAGAACGGGTGAGCAGTTCTTC.

The chain recombines TRBV27 with TRBJ2-3, with a tentative D call TRBD2 (5 bases). The CDR3 is made up of 12 amino acids. V was shortened by 5 bases and J by 5 bases, with 8 bases between the two germline ends. The germline gives CDR1 MNHEY, CDR2 SMNVEV (reference sequence). CDR3 amino acids: CASSPGGDTQYF. CDR3 nucleotide sequence: TGTGCCAGCAGTCCCGGAGGAGATACGCAGTATTTT.